This entry features one T cell receptor (beta chain) sequence. It has no known antigen specificity. No base quality information exists; no much larger clone differs at one position. The record originates from a study of blood T cell repertoires in COVID-19 (TCRdb year 2020). Regarding the research as a whole: The collaborator samples originated in the United States, Italy and Spain and spanned the acute and convalescent phases of COVID-19. The material from the prospective study consisted of cDNA or gDNA derived from T cells, B-cell-depleted T cells, or PBMCs. The dataset comprised deeply sampled blood TCRbeta repertoires from subjects exposed to, actively infected with, or recovered from COVID-19. The repertoires were released in a freely available public database intended as a resource for research on the immune response to SARS-CoV-2. The samples were drawn from two sources: the first 160 participants of the ongoing ImmuneRACE study, and fewer than 1,500 subjects contributed by 6 global collaborators. Sample metadata almost always included a de-identified subject ID, COVID-19 status, age in years and sex. HLA class I and class II types, where available, came from metadata supplied by the sample provider rather than from assay-based typing. The full study reports these points: Clinical and demographic metadata were provided uncurated, with the amount varying by source and participant.

The collaborating institutions used their own protocols to collect whole blood in K2EDTA tubes. For TCRbeta analysis, collaborators shipped samples as frozen whole blood, isolated PBMCs, or DNA extracted from either of those sample types. As encoded in the germline V gene (reference sequence), CDR1 is SEHNR while CDR2 is FQNEAQ. Compared with germline, V lacks 5 bases and J lacks 6 bases; bases without a gene match: 10. Taken from cysteine to phenylalanine, the CDR3 has 16 residues. This entry keeps only the CDR3 DNA: 48 bases, framed from base 1. TCRbeta CDR3 regions were amplified from genomic DNA by means of the immunoSEQ Assay, a bias-controlled multiplex PCR. Per the source publication's procedure: Nucleated cell counts per sample were estimated from amplification of reference gene primers within the assay. To quantify the absolute abundance of each unique TCRbeta CDR3 rearrangement, sequence reads were collapsed and filtered. For each sample, productive Simpson clonality was calculated as the square root of Simpson's diversity index over productive rearrangements. The table comes from immuneACCESS by way of TCRdb, which keeps in-frame sequences with V and J called. Part of the clones is missing from these tables; in studies checked, under half for an unresolved V gene and the rest for unknown reasons. Clone size and the V and J calls come from that table; the DNA yielded D and trimming. The sample has some 110,000 clones on record, approximately 80% of them singletons. The ten largest clonotypes hold 4.5% to 5.5% of the sample.

The V and J genes are TRBV7-9 and TRBJ2-1; the central 10 bases match TRBD1. The receptor was derived from a man aged 60 to 75 with acute or convalescent COVID-19. The sample comprised peripheral blood. The DNA is as follows: TGTGCCAGCAGCCCCGCGAGGACAGGGGGAGGCAATGAGCAGTTCTTC. This translates into CASSPARTGGGNEQFF.